This TCR beta chain was recovered during a study of CD4 and CD8 cells across lung adenocarcinoma regions. A remark on this clonotype: A junction boundary mismatches the germline segment, possibly from a read error.

Each CDR3 protein is one row after TCRdb ran MiXCR on the PCR reads. The sample yields fewer than 30,000 distinct CDR3 sequences, about 50% seen once. Germline CDR1 reads MNHNS; CDR2 reads SASEGT. The CDR3 is made up of 16 amino acids. This TCR came from a male donor with lung adenocarcinoma. The CD4 and CD8 labels of this study may be unreliable. The chain carries TRBV6-1 and TRBJ2-3; D may be TRBD2 (6 bases). Sequenced: CD8+ T cells from the center of a lung tumor. The CDR3 reads CASSDAGPGVGDMQYF. The CDR3 DNA follows: TGTGCCAGCAGCGACGCGGGGCCAGGAGTTGGAGATATGCAGTACTTT.